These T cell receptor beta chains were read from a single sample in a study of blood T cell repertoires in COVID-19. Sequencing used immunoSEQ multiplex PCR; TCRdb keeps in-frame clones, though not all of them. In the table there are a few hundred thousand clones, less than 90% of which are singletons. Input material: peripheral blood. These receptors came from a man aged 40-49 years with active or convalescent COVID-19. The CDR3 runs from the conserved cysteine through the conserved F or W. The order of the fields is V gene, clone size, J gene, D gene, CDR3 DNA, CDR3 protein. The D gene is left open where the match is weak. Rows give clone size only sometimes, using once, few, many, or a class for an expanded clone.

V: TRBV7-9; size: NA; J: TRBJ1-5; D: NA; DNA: TGTGCCAGCAGCTTACTTGGGCGAGGCAATCAGCCCCAGCATTTT; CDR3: CASSLLGRGNQPQHF
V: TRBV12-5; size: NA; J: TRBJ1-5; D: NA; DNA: TGTGCTAGTGGTTCGGACACCGGATTGGGCAATCAGCCCCAGCATTTT; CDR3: CASGSDTGLGNQPQHF
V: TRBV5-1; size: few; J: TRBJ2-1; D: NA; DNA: TGCGCCAGCAGCTTGGCCTGGGAGTTTGGGAGGAGTGAGCAGTTCTTC; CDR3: CASSLAWEFGRSEQFF
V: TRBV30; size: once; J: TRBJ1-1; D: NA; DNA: TGTGCCTGGGGGAGCCAAGTGAACACTGAAGCTTTCTTT; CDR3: CAWGSQVNTEAFF
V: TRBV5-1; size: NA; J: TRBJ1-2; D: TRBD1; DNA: TGCGCCAGCAGCCCGGACAGGCCTCAGGGCTACACCTTC; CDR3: CASSPDRPQGYTF
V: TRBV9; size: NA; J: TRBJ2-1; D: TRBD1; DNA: TGTGCCAGCAGCGTGACCTACAGGGGGCTTAGGGACAATGAGCAGTTCTTC; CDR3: CASSVTYRGLRDNEQFF
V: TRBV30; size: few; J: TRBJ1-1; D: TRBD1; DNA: TGTGCCTGGAGTGTGGTTGGGGGACAGACAAAAGCTTTCTTT; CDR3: CAWSVVGGQTKAFF
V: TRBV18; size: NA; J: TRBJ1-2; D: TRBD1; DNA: TGTGCCAGCTCACCTGCGACAGGGACAGGTGGCTACACCTTC; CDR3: CASSPATGTGGYTF
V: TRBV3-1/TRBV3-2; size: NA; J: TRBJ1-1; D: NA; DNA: TGTGCCAGCAATAAAGGGGAGGGCACTGAAGCTTTCTTT; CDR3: CASNKGEGTEAFF
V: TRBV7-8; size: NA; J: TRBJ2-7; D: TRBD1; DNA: TGTGCCAGCAGCTTCGAGGACAGGGGGCTGGACGAGCAGTACTTC; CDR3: CASSFEDRGLDEQYF
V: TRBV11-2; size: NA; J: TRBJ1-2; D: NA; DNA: TGTGCCAGCAGCTCGCACAGGGTCAACTATGGCTACACCTTC; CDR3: CASSSHRVNYGYTF
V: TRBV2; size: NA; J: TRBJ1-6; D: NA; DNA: TGTGCCAGCAGTGCGGAGTCGGGGAATTCACCCCTCCACTTT; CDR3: CASSAESGNSPLHF
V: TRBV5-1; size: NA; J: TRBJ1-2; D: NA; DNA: TGCGCCAGCAGCTTGGGATCCGGGAATGGCTACACCTTC; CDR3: CASSLGSGNGYTF
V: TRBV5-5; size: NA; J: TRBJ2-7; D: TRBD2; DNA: TGTGCCAGCAGCCCAATTCGGACTAGCGGGGGCGAGCAGTACTTC; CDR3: CASSPIRTSGGEQYF
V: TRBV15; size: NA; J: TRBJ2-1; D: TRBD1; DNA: TGTGCCACCTCAATCAGGGACAGCAAAGAGCAGTTCTTC; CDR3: CATSIRDSKEQFF
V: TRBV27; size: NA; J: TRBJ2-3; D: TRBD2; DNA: TGTGCCAGCAGTAAATCCTTAGCGGGACCTCGGGATACGCAGTATTTT; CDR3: CASSKSLAGPRDTQYF
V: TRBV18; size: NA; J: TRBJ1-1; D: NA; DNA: TGTGCCAGTCTCCCTCAGAGACAAAACACTGAAGCTTTCTTT; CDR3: CASLPQRQNTEAFF
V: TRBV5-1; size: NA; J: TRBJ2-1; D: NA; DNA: TGCGCCAGCAGCACACACTTTGACAGCTCCTACAATGAGCAGTTCTTC; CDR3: CASSTHFDSSYNEQFF
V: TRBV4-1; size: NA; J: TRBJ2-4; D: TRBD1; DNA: TGCGCCAGCAGCCAAGGGGCAGGGGGCGTCCTAGCCAAAAACATTCAGTACTTC; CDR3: CASSQGAGGVLAKNIQYF
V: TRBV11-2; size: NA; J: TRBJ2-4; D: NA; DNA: TGTGCCAGCAGTTTTTCGGACAGCCTAAAAAACATTCAGTACTTC; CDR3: CASSFSDSLKNIQYF
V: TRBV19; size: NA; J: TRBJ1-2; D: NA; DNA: TGTGCCAGTAGTATCGGACAGCCGGGCGGCTATGGCTACACCTTC; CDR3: CASSIGQPGGYGYTF
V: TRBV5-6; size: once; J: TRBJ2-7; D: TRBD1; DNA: TGTGCCAGCAGCGTGACAGGGGGGTTCCTAACCTACGAGCAGTACTTC; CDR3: CASSVTGGFLTYEQYF
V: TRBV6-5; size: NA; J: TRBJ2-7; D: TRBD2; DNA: TGTGCCAGCAGTTTAATAGCGGGGTACGAGCAGTACTTC; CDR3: CASSLIAGYEQYF
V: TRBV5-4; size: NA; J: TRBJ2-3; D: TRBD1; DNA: TGTGCCAGCAGCTCTACCCCGGGACAGGGGGCGGCAGATACGCAGTATTTT; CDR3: CASSSTPGQGAADTQYF
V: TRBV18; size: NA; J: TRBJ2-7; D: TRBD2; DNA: TGTGCCAGCTCACCCCTAGCGGGGTCTGGCGAGCAGTACTTC; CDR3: CASSPLAGSGEQYF
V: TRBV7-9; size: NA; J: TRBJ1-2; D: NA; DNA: TGTGCCAGCAGCCGAACAGATGCTGACAGACCCAACTATGGCTACACCTTC; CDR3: CASSRTDADRPNYGYTF
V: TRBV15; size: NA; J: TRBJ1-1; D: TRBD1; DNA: TGTGCCGTCTACAGGGGGACGAACACTGAAGCTTTCTTT; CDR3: CAVYRGTNTEAFF
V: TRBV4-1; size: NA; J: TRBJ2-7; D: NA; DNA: TGCGCCAGCAGCCAAGTGCAGGGGAAATCCTACGAGCAGTACTTC; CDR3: CASSQVQGKSYEQYF
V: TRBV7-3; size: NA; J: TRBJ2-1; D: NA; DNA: TGTGCCAGCAGCTTAGGACTGTACAATGAGCAGTTCTTC; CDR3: CASSLGLYNEQFF
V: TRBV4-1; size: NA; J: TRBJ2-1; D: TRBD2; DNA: TGCGCCAGCAGCCGGGACTTAGCGGGAGTGGCCTACAATGAGCAGTTCTTC; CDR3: CASSRDLAGVAYNEQFF
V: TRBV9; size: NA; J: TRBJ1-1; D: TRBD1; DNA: TGTGCCAGCAGCAGACAGGGGGAGAACACTGAAGCTTTCTTT; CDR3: CASSRQGENTEAFF
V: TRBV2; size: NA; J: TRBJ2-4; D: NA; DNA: TGTGCCAGCAGGGAGAGGTATCTAGCCAAAAACATTCAGTACTTC; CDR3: CASRERYLAKNIQYF
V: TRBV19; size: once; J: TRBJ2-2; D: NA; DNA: TGTGCCAGTAGTATAGATCTGGGGAGCGGGGAGCTGTTTTTT; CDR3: CASSIDLGSGELFF
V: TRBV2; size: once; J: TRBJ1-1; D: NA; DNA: TGTGCCAGCAATCCCATGGGGGGTGACACTGAAGCTTTCTTT; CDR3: CASNPMGGDTEAFF
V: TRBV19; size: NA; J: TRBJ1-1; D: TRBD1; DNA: TGTGCCAGTAACGTGCAGGGGGCGTTGTGGAACACTGAAGCTTTCTTT; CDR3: CASNVQGALWNTEAFF
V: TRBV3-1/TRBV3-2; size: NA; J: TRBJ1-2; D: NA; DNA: TGTGCCAGCAGCCAAGATTATAACCCCGGACAGAACCTCTACACCTTC; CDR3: CASSQDYNPGQNLYTF
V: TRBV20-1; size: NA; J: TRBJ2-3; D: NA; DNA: TGCAGTGCCGAGGAGTGGGATACGCAGTATTTT; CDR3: CSAEEWDTQYF
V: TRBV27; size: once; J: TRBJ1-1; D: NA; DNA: TGTGCCAGCAGTTTAAAGAGGGTGAACACTGAAGCTTTCTTT; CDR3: CASSLKRVNTEAFF
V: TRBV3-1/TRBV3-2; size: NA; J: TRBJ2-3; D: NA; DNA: TGTGCCAGCAGCCAAGACAGGAGCACAGATACGCAGTATTTT; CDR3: CASSQDRSTDTQYF
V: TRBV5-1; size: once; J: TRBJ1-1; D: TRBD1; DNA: TGCGCCAGCAGCGGACGACAGGGTGTGAACACTGAAGCTTTCTTT; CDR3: CASSGRQGVNTEAFF
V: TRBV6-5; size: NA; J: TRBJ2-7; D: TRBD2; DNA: TGTGCCAGCACCCTAGCGGGGGGAGGGACCTACGAGCAGTACTTC; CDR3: CASTLAGGGTYEQYF
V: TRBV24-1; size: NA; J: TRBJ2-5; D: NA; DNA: TGTGCCACCAGTGATTGGAGGAGGGTAGGAGAGACCCAGTACTTC; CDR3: CATSDWRRVGETQYF
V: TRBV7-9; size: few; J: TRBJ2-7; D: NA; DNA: TGTGCCAGCAGCCCGAGGAGGTCCGAGCAGTACTTC; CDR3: CASSPRRSEQYF
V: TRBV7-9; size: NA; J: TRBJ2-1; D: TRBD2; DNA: TGTGCCAGCAGCTCATTTGGACTAGCAATCTACAATGAGCAGTTCTTC; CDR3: CASSSFGLAIYNEQFF
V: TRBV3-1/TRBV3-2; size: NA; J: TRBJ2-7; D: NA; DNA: TGTGCCAGCAGCCAAGCCGCTTTAAAGCGGACCTACGAGCAGTACTTC; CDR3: CASSQAALKRTYEQYF
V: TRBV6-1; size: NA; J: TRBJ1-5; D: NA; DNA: TGTGCCAGCAGTGAAGATAGAGTTAGCAATCAGCCCCAGCATTTT; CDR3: CASSEDRVSNQPQHF
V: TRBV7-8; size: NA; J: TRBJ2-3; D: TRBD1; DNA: TGTGCCAGCAGTTCTCGGGACAGGCGTTTAGATACGCAGTATTTT; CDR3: CASSSRDRRLDTQYF
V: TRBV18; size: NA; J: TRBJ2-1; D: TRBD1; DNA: TGTGCCAGCTCACCTACGGGACAGGGGACGAATGAGCAGTTCTTC; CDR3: CASSPTGQGTNEQFF
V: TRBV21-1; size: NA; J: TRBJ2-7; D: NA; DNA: TGTGCCAGCAGCAAACTCCGAACCGGGACAGGGTGTTCCTACGAGCAGTACTTC; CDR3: CASSKLRTGTGCSYEQYF
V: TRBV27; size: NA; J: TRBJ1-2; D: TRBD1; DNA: TGTGCCAGCAGTTACCTAACCGGGACAGGGACCTATGGCTACACCTTC; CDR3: CASSYLTGTGTYGYTF
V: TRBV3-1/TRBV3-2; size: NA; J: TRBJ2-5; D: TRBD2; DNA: TGTGCCAGCAGCTTAGCGGGGGCCCAGCTGGAGACCCAGTACTTC; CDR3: CASSLAGAQLETQYF
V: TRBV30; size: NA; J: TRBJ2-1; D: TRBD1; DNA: TGTGCCTGGAGCTGGGACAGGGGGTTCGATGAGCAGTTCTTC; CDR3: CAWSWDRGFDEQFF
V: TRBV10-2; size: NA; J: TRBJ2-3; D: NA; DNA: TGCGCCAGCAGCGAGCGCGTTGATACGCAGTATTTT; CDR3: CASSERVDTQYF
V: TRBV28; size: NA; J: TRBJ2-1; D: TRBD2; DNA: TGTGCCAGCAGTTTATCGGCTAGCGGGACTTACAATGAGCAGTTCTTC; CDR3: CASSLSASGTYNEQFF
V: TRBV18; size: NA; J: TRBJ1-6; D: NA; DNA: TGTGCCAGCTCACCGGCCAATAATTCACCCCTCCACTTT; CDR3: CASSPANNSPLHF